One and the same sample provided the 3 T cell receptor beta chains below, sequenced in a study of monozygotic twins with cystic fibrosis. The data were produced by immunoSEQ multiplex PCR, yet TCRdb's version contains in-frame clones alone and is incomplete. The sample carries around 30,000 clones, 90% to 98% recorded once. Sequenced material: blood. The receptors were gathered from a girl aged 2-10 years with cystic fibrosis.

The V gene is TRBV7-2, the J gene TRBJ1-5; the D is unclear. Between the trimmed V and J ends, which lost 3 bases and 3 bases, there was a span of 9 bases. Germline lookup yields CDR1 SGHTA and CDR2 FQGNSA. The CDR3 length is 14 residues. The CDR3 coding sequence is TGTGCCAGCAGCTTTTCTGGGGTCAATCAGCCCCAGCATTTT. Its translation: CASSFSGVNQPQHF.

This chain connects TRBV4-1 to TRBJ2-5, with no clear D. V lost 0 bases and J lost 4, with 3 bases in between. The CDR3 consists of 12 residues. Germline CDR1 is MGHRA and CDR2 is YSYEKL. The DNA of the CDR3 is TGCGCCAGCAGCCAAGATTTAGAGACCCAGTACTTC. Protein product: CASSQDLETQYF.

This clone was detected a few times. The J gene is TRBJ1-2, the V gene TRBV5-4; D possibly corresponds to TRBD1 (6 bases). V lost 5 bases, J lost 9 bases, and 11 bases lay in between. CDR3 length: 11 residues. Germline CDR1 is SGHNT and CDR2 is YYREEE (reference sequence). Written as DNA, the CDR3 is TGTGCCAGCAGACAGGGCGTGAGCTACACCTTC. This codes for CASRQGVSYTF.